This T cell receptor (beta chain) was captured in a study of vaccination and CD4 T cells after COVID-19. Remarks on this clonotype: Its specificity is not known.

The treatment here: roughly nine-day PBMC culture with coronavirus spike peptide pools or control peptides (ViraFEST assay). Before TCRs were sequenced, ViraFEST expanded antigen-specific T cells with peptide pools. Cultured CD4+ T cell DNA underwent sequencing with the Oncomine TCR Beta short-read assay. TCRdb reanalysed the PCR reads using MiXCR and keeps one entry per CDR3 protein. The sample holds roughly 15,000 distinct CDR3 sequences, approximately 57% seen once. V was clipped by 4 bases and J by 10 bases; unmatched bases: 16. Germline CDR1 reads MNHEY; CDR2 reads SVGAGI. CDR3 size: 17 residues.

The sequencing sample was made of CD4+ T cells from blood, cultured in vitro. The receptor's source is a human donor who had recovered from COVID-19. The V call is TRBV6-5, the J call TRBJ1-6; 7 nucleotides align to TRBD1. The CDR3, as DNA: TGTGCCAGCAGTTCCGACAGGGATGGACCCTCTTCCTCACCCCTCCACTTT. The encoded protein is CASSSDRDGPSSSPLHF.